This T cell receptor beta chain was observed in a study of kidney transplant recipient with SARS-CoV-2 infection. Notes on this clonotype: Since a much larger clone is just one base distant, this may be a read error.

Germline V gene data show CDR1 as MNHEY and CDR2 as SVGEGT. Trimming left V 5 bases short and J 6 bases short, with 16 bases between. The CDR3 spans 14 residues. TCRdb re-called the reads through MiXCR, storing one row per CDR3 protein. The sample lists roughly 250,000 distinct CDR3 sequences, 25% to 35% occurring once. The clonotype comes from a young adult male patient who had COVID-19 and was a kidney transplant recipient. Some T cells could come from the graft donor. The sequences come from a blood sample, collected at baseline and on day 111 from a kidney transplant recipient. This chain joins TRBV6-2 or TRBV6-3 and TRBJ1-2; the D gene is possibly TRBD1 (5 bases). The DNA for the CDR3 is TGTGCCAGCAGTGATCGACAGCCACGACATGGCTACACCTTC. This sequence encodes CASSDRQPRHGYTF.